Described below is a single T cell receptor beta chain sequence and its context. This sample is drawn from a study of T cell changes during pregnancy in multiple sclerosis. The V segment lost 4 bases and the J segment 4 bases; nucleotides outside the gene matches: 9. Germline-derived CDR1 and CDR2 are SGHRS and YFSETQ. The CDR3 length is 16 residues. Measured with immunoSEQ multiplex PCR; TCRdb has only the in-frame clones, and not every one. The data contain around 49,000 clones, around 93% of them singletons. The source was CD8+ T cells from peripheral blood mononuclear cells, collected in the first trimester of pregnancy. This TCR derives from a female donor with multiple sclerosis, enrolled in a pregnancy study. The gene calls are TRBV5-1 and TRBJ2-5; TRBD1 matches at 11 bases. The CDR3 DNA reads TGCGCCAGCAGCGTGGCATTGGGGACAGGGGGAGAGACCCAGTACTTC. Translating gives CASSVALGTGGETQYF.